The rows below give T cell receptor beta chains drawn from one sample of a study of blood T cell repertoires in COVID-19. Clones were sequenced by immunoSEQ multiplex PCR, and TCRdb holds only the in-frame ones, with some missing. Seen here are under 250,000 clones, roughly four fifths observed once, and the top ten hold less than 15%. Sequencing was done on a sample of peripheral blood. These receptors were collected from a woman between 40 and 50 years old with acute or convalescent COVID-19. The CDR3 runs from the conserved cysteine through the conserved F or W. Each record gives: clone size, V gene, D gene, J gene, CDR3 DNA, CDR3 protein. A D gene is named only where the DNA matches it firmly. Rows may omit the clone size; those that give it use once, few, many or a size class.

>NA|TRBV3-1/TRBV3-2|NA|TRBJ2-5
TGTGCCAGCAGCCTAACTACCAACCAAGAGACCCAGTACTTC
CASSLTTNQETQYF
>NA|TRBV30|NA|TRBJ1-2
TGTGCCTGGAGTGTACTATGGGCAGGGGAAGATGGCTACACCTTC
CAWSVLWAGEDGYTF
>NA|TRBV6-5|NA|TRBJ2-7
TGTGCCAGCAGTCGGGGGTACGACGAGCAGTACTTC
CASSRGYDEQYF
>NA|TRBV6-5|TRBD1|TRBJ1-5
TGTGCCAGCATCCCCCGGGACAGGGCCTATCAGCCCCAGCATTTT
CASIPRDRAYQPQHF
>once|TRBV5-4|TRBD2|TRBJ2-4
TGTGCCAGCAGCTTGGGCTTAGCGGGGAGGTGGGACATTCAGTACTTC
CASSLGLAGRWDIQYF
>NA|TRBV7-8|NA|TRBJ2-2
TGTGCCAGCAGCGGACAGCTCAACACCGGGGAGCTGTTTTTT
CASSGQLNTGELFF
>NA|TRBV30|NA|TRBJ2-1
TGTGCCTTCCTAGCGTACCTTAACAATGAGCAGTTCTTC
CAFLAYLNNEQFF
>NA|TRBV5-6|TRBD1|TRBJ2-7
TGTGCCAGCAGCCGGACAGGACTTAACTACGAGCAGTACTTC
CASSRTGLNYEQYF
>NA|TRBV7-9|NA|TRBJ2-7
TGTGCCAGCAGCTCCCCCTGGGCGGAGCAGTACTTC
CASSSPWAEQYF
>NA|TRBV30|TRBD1|TRBJ1-3
TGTGCCTGGAGGGACAGGGCGAGCTCTGGAAACACCATATATTTT
CAWRDRASSGNTIYF
>NA|TRBV19|TRBD1|TRBJ1-1
TGTGCCAGTAGTGACAGGGGGCGTACCACTGAAGCTTTCTTT
CASSDRGRTTEAFF
>NA|TRBV27|NA|TRBJ1-1
TGTGCCAGCAGTTATAATTCTTATCTAGGTACTGAAGCTTTCTTT
CASSYNSYLGTEAFF
>NA|TRBV5-1|TRBD2|TRBJ2-7
TGCGCCAGCACCTCCGGACTAGCGGGAGGGTTCTCCTACGAGCAGTACTTC
CASTSGLAGGFSYEQYF
>NA|TRBV10-1|NA|TRBJ2-1
TGCGCCAGCAGTGAGACGGGGAATGAGCAGTTCTTC
CASSETGNEQFF
>NA|TRBV7-2|TRBD1|TRBJ1-1
TGTGCCAGCAGCTTAGATAGGAGACAGGGCGGGGCTTTCTTT
CASSLDRRQGGAFF